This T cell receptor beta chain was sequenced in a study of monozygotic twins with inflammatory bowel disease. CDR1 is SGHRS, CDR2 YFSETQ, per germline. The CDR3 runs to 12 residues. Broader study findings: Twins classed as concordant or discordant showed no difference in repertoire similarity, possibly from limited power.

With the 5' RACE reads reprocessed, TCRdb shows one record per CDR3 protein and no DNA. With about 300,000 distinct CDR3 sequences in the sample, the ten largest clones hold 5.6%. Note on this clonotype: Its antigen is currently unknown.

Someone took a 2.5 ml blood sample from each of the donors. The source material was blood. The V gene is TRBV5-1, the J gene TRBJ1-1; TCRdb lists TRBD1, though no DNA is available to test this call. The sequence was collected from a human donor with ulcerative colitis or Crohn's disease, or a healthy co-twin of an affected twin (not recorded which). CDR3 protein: CATKTGDTEAFF. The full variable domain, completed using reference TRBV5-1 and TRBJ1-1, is KAGVTQTPRYLIKTRGQQVTLSCSPISGHRSVSWYQQTPGQGLQFLFEYFSETQRNKGNFPGRFSGRQFSNSRSEMNVSTLELGDSALYLCATKTGDTEAFFGQGTRLTVV.